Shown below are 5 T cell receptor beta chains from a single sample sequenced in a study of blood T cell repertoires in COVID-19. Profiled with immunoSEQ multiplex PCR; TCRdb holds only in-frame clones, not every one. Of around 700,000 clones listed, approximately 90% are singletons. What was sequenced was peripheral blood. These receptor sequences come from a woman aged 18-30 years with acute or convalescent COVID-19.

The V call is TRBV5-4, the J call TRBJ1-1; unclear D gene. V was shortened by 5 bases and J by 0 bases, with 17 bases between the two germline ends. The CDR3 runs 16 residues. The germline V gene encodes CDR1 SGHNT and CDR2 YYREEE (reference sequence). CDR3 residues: CASRPGSRNMNTEAFF. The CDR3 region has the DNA TGTGCCAGCAGACCAGGAAGCCGAAACATGAACACTGAAGCTTTCTTT. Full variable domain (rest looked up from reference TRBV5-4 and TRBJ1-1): ETGVTQSPTHLIKTRGQQVTLRCSSQSGHNTVSWYQQALGQGPQFIFQYYREEENGRGNFPPRFSGLQFPNYSSELNVNALELDDSALYLCASRPGSRNMNTEAFFGQGTRLTVV.

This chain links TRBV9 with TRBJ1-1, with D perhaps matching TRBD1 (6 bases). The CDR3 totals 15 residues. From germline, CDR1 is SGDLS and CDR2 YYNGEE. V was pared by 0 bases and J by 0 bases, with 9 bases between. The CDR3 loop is CASSVGGLMNTEAFF. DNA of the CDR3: TGTGCCAGCAGCGTAGGGGGGCTAATGAACACTGAAGCTTTCTTT.

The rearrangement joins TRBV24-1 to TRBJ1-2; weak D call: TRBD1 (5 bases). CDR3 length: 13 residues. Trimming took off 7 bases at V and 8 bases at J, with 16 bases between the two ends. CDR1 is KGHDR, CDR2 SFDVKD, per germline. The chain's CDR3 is CATSDSRSWGYTF. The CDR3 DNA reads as TGTGCCACCAGCGACAGCCGTTCGTGGGGCTACACCTTC.

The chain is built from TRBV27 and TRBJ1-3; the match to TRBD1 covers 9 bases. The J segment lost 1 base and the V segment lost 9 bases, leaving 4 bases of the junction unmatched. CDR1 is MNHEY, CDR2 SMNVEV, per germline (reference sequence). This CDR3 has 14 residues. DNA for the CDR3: TGTGCCAGTTCGACAGGGGGTTCTGGAAACACCATATATTTT. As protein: CASSTGGSGNTIYF.

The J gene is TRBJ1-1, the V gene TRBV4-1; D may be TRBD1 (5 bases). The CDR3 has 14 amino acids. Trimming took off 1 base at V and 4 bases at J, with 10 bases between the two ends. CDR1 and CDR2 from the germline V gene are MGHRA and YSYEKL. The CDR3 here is CASSQGRGSTEAFF. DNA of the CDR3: TGCGCCAGCAGCCAAGGCCGGGGGAGCACTGAAGCTTTCTTT.